These 21 T cell receptor beta chains came from one sample sequenced in a study of OX40 agonist ivuxolimab in advanced cancers. The table came from immunoSEQ multiplex PCR; TCRdb's copy has only in-frame clones and leaves some out. The sample holds 75,000 to 90,000 clones, roughly 89% seen once. The sequences come from CD4+ or CD8+ T cells sorted from blood, collected in a trial of the OX40 agonist ivuxolimab. Receptors originate from an adult with an advanced solid tumor such as melanoma, head and neck, liver or kidney cancer.

This chain connects TRBV4-1 to TRBJ1-3; D is undetermined. There are 18 residues in the CDR3. The germline gives CDR1 MGHRA, CDR2 YSYEKL. V lost 0 bases and J lost 2, with 17 bases in between. CDR3 sequence: CASSQDLQPSWTGNTIYF. CDR3 DNA sequence: TGCGCCAGCAGCCAAGACCTCCAGCCTAGTTGGACTGGAAACACCATATATTTT.

The chain carries TRBV4-2 and TRBJ2-3; the D is unclear. Germline CDR1 reads LGHNA; CDR2 reads YNFKEQ. V lost 0 bases, J lost 2 bases, and 9 bases lay in between. This CDR3 region has 15 residues. The CDR3 region is CASSQDLRYTDTQYF. CDR3 sequence (DNA): TGTGCCAGCAGCCAAGATCTACGATACACAGATACGCAGTATTTT.

The rearrangement joins TRBV13 to TRBJ2-7; 12 bases line up with TRBD1. The germline gives CDR1 PRHDT, CDR2 FYEKMQ (reference sequence). The CDR3 is 18 residues long. Trimming took 5 bases from V and 0 from J; bases not matched to a gene: 11. The chain's CDR3 is CASSARDRGLVSSYEQYF. The CDR3 nucleotides read TGTGCCAGCAGCGCCCGGGACAGGGGGCTTGTAAGCTCCTACGAGCAGTACTTC.

This clone was seen just once. The V gene is TRBV27, the J gene TRBJ2-5, with D maybe TRBD1 (7 bases). This CDR3 region has 16 residues. CDR1 is MNHEY, CDR2 SMNVEV, per germline (reference sequence). V lost 0 bases to trimming and J lost 4 bases, with 15 bases between them. CDR3 region: CASSLSRHRGGETQYF. The CDR3 DNA reads TGTGCCAGCAGTTTATCCCGACACAGGGGAGGAGAGACCCAGTACTTC.

This chain uses TRBV10-2 with TRBJ2-1; the match to TRBD2 covers 11 bases. CDR3 size: 16 residues. The V segment lost 0 bases and the J segment 7 bases; nucleotides outside the gene matches: 5. Germline V gives CDR1 WSHSY, CDR2 SAAADI. DNA for the CDR3: TGCGCCAGCAGTGAGTCCGGAACTAGCGGGAGTAATGAGCAGTTCTTC. Translated, it gives CASSESGTSGSNEQFF.

The chain combines TRBV7-8 with TRBJ1-3; TRBD1 matches 9 bases. The CDR3 spans 17 residues. J gave up 0 bases and V 3 bases, and 6 bases lay outside the gene matches. CDR1 SGHVS and CDR2 FQNEAQ come from the germline V gene. This CDR3 reads CASSLDRGPSSGNTIYF. CDR3 DNA sequence: TGTGCCAGCAGCTTGGACAGGGGACCTAGCTCTGGAAACACCATATATTTT.

The J gene is TRBJ2-7, the V gene TRBV7-8, with D possibly matching TRBD1 (6 bases). Germline CDR1 and CDR2: SGHVS and FQNEAQ. The CDR3 contains 14 residues. The V gene lost 5 bases and the J gene lost 0 bases, with 11 bases spanning the gap. The CDR3 region has the DNA TGTGCCAGCAGCGCCCGGGACAACTCCTACGAGCAGTACTTC. Its protein is CASSARDNSYEQYF.

The chain has TRBV5-6 and TRBJ1-4; D not resolved. Germline V gives CDR1 SGHDT, CDR2 YYEEEE. Trimming took 0 bases from V and 0 from J, leaving 9 bases between them. This CDR3 region has 16 residues. The CDR3 sequence is CASSLGAVATNEKLFF. The CDR3 DNA sequence: TGTGCCAGCAGCTTGGGGGCAGTTGCAACTAATGAAAAACTGTTTTTT.

This chain uses TRBV9 with TRBJ2-2; 9 bases align to TRBD1. The CDR3 covers 14 residues. V shed 7 bases, J shed 3 bases, and the junction held 4 bases outside the gene matches. Germline CDR1 reads SGDLS; CDR2 reads YYNGEE. The CDR3 DNA reads TGTGCCAGCTCAGGGACAGGGCACACCGGGGAGCTGTTTTTT. Translation gives CASSGTGHTGELFF.

J is TRBJ1-6 and V is TRBV2; 10 bases are shared with TRBD1. V gave up 6 bases and J gave up 7 bases; unmatched junction bases: 3. CDR1 and CDR2 (germline): SNHLY, FYNNEI. The CDR3 consists of 14 residues. The CDR3 reads CASRSTGGNSPLHF. In DNA form, the CDR3 reads TGTGCCAGCAGGTCGACAGGGGGCAATTCACCCCTCCACTTT.

The chain carries TRBV5-1 and TRBJ1-4; 7 bases map to TRBD1. The V gene's germline CDR1 is SGHRS and CDR2 YFSETQ. J lost 8 bases, V lost 2 bases, and 9 bases had no gene match. The length of the CDR3 is 15 residues. The CDR3 protein is CASSLAGTATEKLFF. DNA of the CDR3: TGCGCCAGCAGCTTAGCCGGGACAGCGACCGAAAAACTGTTTTTT.

This chain joins TRBV10-2 and TRBJ1-2, with a weak D call TRBD1 (5 bases). This CDR3 has 15 amino acids. V shed 3 bases and J shed 7 bases, with 18 bases lying between them. CDR1 is WSHSY, CDR2 SAAADI, per germline. The CDR3 loop reads CASSDQLGAGSGYTF. CDR3 nucleotide sequence: TGCGCCAGCAGTGACCAGTTAGGGGCAGGGTCTGGCTACACCTTC.

The rearrangement links TRBV6-5 to TRBJ2-7; 7 bases agree with TRBD2. With V trimmed by 0 bases and J by 5 bases, 7 bases remained unmatched. Germline V gene data show CDR1 as MNHEY and CDR2 as SVGAGI. This CDR3 is 15 amino acids long. The CDR3 region is CASSYSGGTINEQYF. DNA of the CDR3: TGTGCCAGCAGTTACTCGGGGGGGACGATTAACGAGCAGTACTTC.

The CDR3 coding sequence is TGTGCCAGCACCTTCACAGATACGCAGTATTTT. As protein: CASTFTDTQYF. The chain employs TRBV5-8 and TRBJ2-3; no clear D. Germline assignment: CDR1 SGHTS and CDR2 YDEGEE. Trimming removed 6 bases from V and 2 bases from J, with 4 bases in between. The CDR3 loop spans 11 amino acids.

The J gene is TRBJ2-4, the V gene TRBV6-5; D not certain. Trimming pared 0 bases from V and 5 bases from J, leaving 11 bases between. The CDR3 spans 15 residues. Germline V CDR1 and CDR2: MNHEY, SVGAGI. CDR3 residues: CASSYSSVGENIQYF. The CDR3 DNA follows: TGTGCCAGCAGTTACTCGAGCGTAGGAGAAAACATTCAGTACTTC.

The J gene is TRBJ2-1, the V gene TRBV2; 8 nucleotides match TRBD1. From germline, CDR1 is SNHLY and CDR2 FYNNEI. This CDR3 has 15 amino acids. V shed 4 bases, J shed 8 bases, and the junction held 10 bases outside the gene matches. The CDR3 reads CASSGAGGARDEQFF. The DNA for the CDR3 is TGTGCCAGCAGTGGGGCAGGGGGCGCGAGGGATGAGCAGTTCTTC.

This clone has only one observation. The chain couples TRBV4-1 to TRBJ2-1, with a weak D call TRBD2 (6 bases). Trimming shortened V by 4 bases and J by 6 bases, and 22 bases separated the two germline ends. Germline V gene data show CDR1 as MGHRA and CDR2 as YSYEKL. This CDR3 contains 17 residues. Here the CDR3 DNA reads TGCGCCAGCAGCCCCCCACTAGCACCACTCGAGGTCAATGAGCAGTTCTTC. Residues: CASSPPLAPLEVNEQFF.

In nucleotides, the CDR3 is TGTGCCAGTAGTACCAAGCCGGCATACGAGCAGTACTTC. Residues: CASSTKPAYEQYF. V and J are TRBV19 and TRBJ2-7; D ambiguous. Trimming took off 4 bases at V and 4 bases at J, with 11 bases between the two ends. Germline CDR1 LNHDA, CDR2 SQIVND (reference sequence). The CDR3 runs 13 residues.

This chain joins TRBV2 and TRBJ1-4, with D maybe TRBD1 (5 bases). This CDR3 contains 15 residues. With 6 bases removed from V and 4 bases from J, the gap between germline ends came to 15 bases. Looked up from germline, CDR1 is SNHLY and CDR2 is FYNNEI. DNA for the CDR3: TGTGCCAGCAGGTCTCGGGGGGGAGGTAATGAAAAACTGTTTTTT. Translation gives CASRSRGGGNEKLFF.

The chain recombines TRBV27 with TRBJ1-4, with 8 bases aligning to TRBD1. After removal of 7 bases from V and 3 bases from J, the junction contained 4 bases not matched to a gene. The length of the CDR3 is 14 residues. Germline CDR1 and CDR2: MNHEY and SMNVEV (reference sequence). CDR3 loop: CASTRQGPNEKLFF. CDR3 DNA sequence: TGTGCCAGCACAAGACAGGGGCCTAATGAAAAACTGTTTTTT.

This chain connects TRBV7-9 to TRBJ2-1, with 7 bases lining up with TRBD1. Trimming took 1 base from V and 7 from J; bases not matched to a gene: 4. Germline CDR1 is SEHNR and CDR2 is FQNEAQ (reference sequence). The CDR3 sequence is 14 residues long. The DNA for the CDR3 is TGTGCCAGCAGCTTAGGGGACAGCCAGAATGAGCAGTTCTTC. This codes for CASSLGDSQNEQFF.